Reported below is one T cell receptor (beta chain). These data come from a study of blood T cells in healthy people across ages. The CDR3 runs to 16 residues. The germline V gene has CDR1 SGHTA and CDR2 FQGNSA. V was shortened by 3 bases and J by 5 bases, with 19 bases between the two germline ends. For the second PCR, which ran for roughly 6 to 11 cycles, a sample-barcoded 5' primer and a J-beta primer mix were used. TCRdb processed the 5' RACE reads anew with MiXCR; each CDR3 protein has one entry. This sample has over 750,000 distinct CDR3 sequences; approximately 25% occur once, and the top ten carry under 9.5%. The sample was also linked to a second study, of T cells of mothers and their children.

Sequencing was carried out using blood. The V gene is TRBV7-2, the J gene TRBJ2-5; TRBD2 might be the D (7 bases). This receptor was taken from a boy aged 5-17 years in good health. CDR3 bases: TGTGCCAGCAGCTTGCAGGGGACAACCGGGGGGGAGACCCAGTACTTC. Translated: CASSLQGTTGGETQYF.